What follows describes a single TCR beta chain. This clonotype is judged medium-sized (0.01 to 0.1%). Its target antigen remains unknown. Per-nucleotide qualities are absent, and no much larger clonotype sits a single base away. The germline V and J ends show losses of 4 bases and 6 bases respectively, and no gene match explains 2 bases of the junction. The CDR3 covers 12 residues, taking in both the cysteine and the phenylalanine. Only the CDR3 portion is preserved as DNA: 36 bases, with reading frame beginning at the first base. CDR1 and CDR2 were assigned from the germline V gene as SGHRS and YFSETQ. The data belong to a study of patients and donors after allogeneic stem cell transplantation (dated by TCRdb to between 2020 and 2021). The library was built by means of RT-PCR. TCRdb names NextSeq 550 as the instrument used. TCRdb itself trimmed the public reads at Q25 with fastp, ran MiXCR and retained productive beta chains. Every distinct CDR3 protein forms one entry, paired with its most common genes and DNA. This sample comprises approximately 11,000 distinct CDR3 sequences, 22% of them detected only once. The top ten clonotypes cover 53% of the sample.

What was sequenced was blood, either unsorted or a sorted T cell fraction (not recorded which). The rearranged chain carries TRBV5-1 and TRBJ1-2, with 8 middle bases fitting TRBD1. This clonotype originated in a human donor who was either an allogeneic HSCT recipient or a stem cell or donor lymphocyte infusion donor (not recorded which). It is not recorded whose cells these are; they may come from a transplant donor. CDR3 loop: CASSPTGDGYTF. The nucleotide sequence is TGCGCCAGCAGCCCGACAGGGGATGGCTACACCTTC.